A single sample gave rise to the 8 T cell receptor beta chains below, sequenced in a study of OX40 agonist ivuxolimab in advanced cancers. Sequencing used immunoSEQ multiplex PCR; TCRdb keeps in-frame clones, though not all of them. This table has 50,000 to 75,000 clones, roughly 89% appearing once. Sample: CD4+ or CD8+ T cells sorted from blood, taken in a trial of the OX40 agonist ivuxolimab. The receptor set was obtained from an adult with an advanced solid tumor such as melanoma, head and neck, liver or kidney cancer.

The chain combines TRBV27 with TRBJ2-5, with TRBD2 matching over 8 bases. Trimming at V came to 5 bases and at J to 5 bases, leaving 7 bases not matched to a gene. The CDR3 contains 14 residues. Germline V CDR1 and CDR2: MNHEY, SMNVEV (reference sequence). The CDR3 nucleotides read TGTGCCAGCAGTCTTCGGGGGGGTTTGGAGACCCAGTACTTC. As protein: CASSLRGGLETQYF.

The chain combines TRBV28 with TRBJ1-6; tentatively, D is TRBD1 (5 bases). The CDR3 totals 16 residues. Trimming took off 7 bases at V and 0 bases at J, with 13 bases between the two ends. CDR1 and CDR2 from the germline V gene are MDHEN and SYDVKM. The CDR3 loop is CASKGTVSSYNSPLHF. CDR3 DNA sequence: TGTGCCAGCAAGGGGACGGTGAGCTCCTATAATTCACCCCTCCACTTT.

This chain joins TRBV6-1 and TRBJ2-5; the match to TRBD2 covers 12 bases. CDR1 and CDR2 from the germline V gene are MNHNS and SASEGT. The CDR3 loop spans 17 amino acids. Trimming cost V 2 bases and J 5 bases; bases outside gene matches: 9. The CDR3 bases are TGTGCCAGCAGTGAAATCCTAGCGGGGGGGCCGGGGGAGACCCAGTACTTC. It yields the protein CASSEILAGGPGETQYF.

This rearrangement joins TRBV7-2 to TRBJ2-3; TRBD1 aligns across 9 bases. CDR3 size: 17 residues. Germline-derived CDR1 and CDR2 are SGHTA and FQGNSA. After removal of 5 bases from V and 3 bases from J, the junction contained 12 bases not matched to a gene. CDR3 in amino acids: CASSHLGGTGSTDTQYF. CDR3 DNA: TGTGCCAGCAGCCACCTCGGGGGGACAGGGAGTACAGATACGCAGTATTTT.

The J gene is TRBJ2-5, the V gene TRBV18; 8 nucleotides align to TRBD1. The J segment lost 5 bases and the V segment lost 3 bases, leaving 5 bases of the junction unmatched. This CDR3 region has 14 residues. The germline gives CDR1 KGHSH, CDR2 LQKENI. The chain's CDR3 is CASSPNRGTETQYF. The DNA of the CDR3 is TGTGCCAGCTCACCCAACAGGGGGACGGAGACCCAGTACTTC.

V is TRBV19 and J is TRBJ1-5; TRBD1 agrees at 8 bases. CDR3 length equals 14 residues. Germline CDR1 is LNHDA and CDR2 is SQIVND (reference sequence). Trimming took 5 bases from V and 4 from J; bases not matched to a gene: 4. CDR3 loop: CASSGTGGNQPQHF. As DNA, the CDR3 is TGTGCCAGTAGTGGGACAGGTGGAAATCAGCCCCAGCATTTT.

The genes are TRBV19 and TRBJ1-1, with a weak D call TRBD1 (5 bases). This CDR3 comprises 14 residues. CDR1 is LNHDA, CDR2 SQIVND, per germline (reference sequence). V was pared by 2 bases and J by 0 bases, with 7 bases between. CDR3 amino acids: CASSIQGLNTEAFF. The CDR3 nucleotides read TGTGCCAGTAGTATACAGGGTTTGAACACTGAAGCTTTCTTT.

This sequence joins TRBV6-1 and TRBJ2-2, with D possibly being TRBD1 (6 bases). The V end was cut by 6 bases, the J end by 6 bases, with 17 bases between. The CDR3 loop spans 15 amino acids. The V gene's germline CDR1 is MNHNS and CDR2 SASEGT. In DNA, the CDR3 is TGTGCCAGCAGGGGCATGGCAGGGGCATCCGGGGAGCTGTTTTTT. Translated, it gives CASRGMAGASGELFF.